This TCR beta chain appears in the sequencing data of a study of PD-1 blockade in classical Hodgkin lymphoma (dated by TCRdb to the early 2020s). The study in broad terms: Nivolumab dosing was 3 mg/kg intravenously every 2 weeks, continuing until either disease progression or unacceptable toxicity. The study used TCR beta sequencing and CyTOF to define a peripheral blood immune signature of response to PD-1 blockade in classical Hodgkin lymphoma.

What the work shows at the level of the full study, not this receptor alone: Patients starting nivolumab less than 1 year after ASCT had lower diversity and were excluded from later analyses to avoid confounding by immune reconstitution. By C4D1, a significant rise was seen in CD4+ TCR diversity but not in CD8+ TCR diversity (p=0.0027 vs p=0.16), and the rise was most apparent among complete responders (p=0.02). Newly diagnosed patients were reported to have lower baseline TCR diversity than healthy donors, and relapsed/refractory patients were reported to have lower baseline TCR diversity still. Trial patients with a complete response had baseline diversity similar to that of newly diagnosed patients, while partial responders and progressors had significantly lower diversity. The study covered only a single clinical trial cohort, and the causes of the repertoire differences, possibly disease activity or prior therapy, were still not defined.

This specimen's time point label, interpreted: cycle 4 day 1 (C4D1), after less than seven weeks of nivolumab. Every trial patient had relapsed following autologous stem cell transplantation, and prior brentuximab vedotin exposure was what differed among cohorts A, B and C. The trial cohort comprised more than 55 patients with relapsed/refractory classical Hodgkin lymphoma whose best overall responses were complete response, partial response or progressive disease. In the multi-cohort phase II CheckMate 205 trial, trial patients received single-agent nivolumab. An independent review committee assessed best overall response by applying the 2007 International Working Group response criteria. Trial PBMCs were obtained immediately prior to nivolumab initiation (C1D1) and on therapy at cycle 2 day 1 and cycle 4 day 1. Peripheral blood was collected in 8 mL Vacutainer Cell Preparation Tubes, from which PBMCs were isolated by centrifugation and then cryopreserved.

The Qiagen DNeasy kit was used to extract genomic DNA from unsorted PBMCs and from the negatively selected CD4+ and CD8+ fractions. TCR beta CDR3 regions were amplified by immunoSEQ multiplex PCR using primers annealing to V and J segments. Amplification bias was minimized using a synthetic immune receptor repertoire, and residual bias was removed computationally after sequencing. The paper's data handling went like this. Custom Python scripts were used to quantify repertoire diversity as the Shannon entropy index. Unsorted, CD4+ and CD8+ repertoires were examined separately, except in combined analyses, for which CD4+ and CD8+ sequences were merged in silico. Clonal expansion was defined as at least a 2-fold frequency increase after treatment relative to C1D1, with a pseudocount of 0.5 for undetected baseline clones. Singleton clones were defined as clones with 0 or 1 copy at C1D1, and non-singleton clones were defined as clones with 2 or more copies. Clones expanded in unsorted samples were labelled as CD4+, CD8+ or unknown by matching protein sequences in sorted samples from the same patient. Wilcoxon tests on paired samples were used to test changes in diversity from C1D1 to C4D1. The table comes from immuneACCESS by way of TCRdb, which keeps in-frame sequences with V and J called. Part of the clones is missing from these tables; in studies checked, under half for an unresolved V gene and the rest for unknown reasons. V and J calls and clone size come straight from that table; D and trimming were deduced from the DNA. Within this sample are about 39,000 clones, with over 65% of them counted one time only. The ten largest clones add up to more than 8% of the sample.

The CDR3 covers 14 residues, taking in both the cysteine and the phenylalanine. The entry retains the CDR3 DNA only, 42 bases that are in frame from base 1. Looking up the germline V gene (reference sequence) yields CDR1 LNHDA and CDR2 SQIVND. Trimming takes 3 bases from V and 0 bases from J, and the germline ends sit 8 bases apart. Concerning this clone: Its target antigen remains unknown. Base qualities are missing; no much larger clone stands one base away.

The sequence is built from TRBV19 and TRBJ1-1, with the D segment identity uncertain. The receptor comes from a human donor with classical Hodgkin lymphoma. This specimen consisted of peripheral blood mononuclear cells (PBMCs), obtained before the fourth cycle of nivolumab. The CDR3 region reads CASSMENMNTEAFF. In nucleotide form, the sequence is TGTGCCAGTAGTATGGAGAATATGAACACTGAAGCTTTCTTT. With the rest looked up from the reference TRBV19 and TRBJ1-1 genes rather than sequenced, the full variable domain is DGGITQSPKYLFRKEGQNVTLSCEQNLNHDAMYWYRQDPGQGLRLIYYSQIVNDFQKGDIAEGYSVSREKKESFPLTVTSAQKNPTAFYLCASSMENMNTEAFFGQGTRLTVV.